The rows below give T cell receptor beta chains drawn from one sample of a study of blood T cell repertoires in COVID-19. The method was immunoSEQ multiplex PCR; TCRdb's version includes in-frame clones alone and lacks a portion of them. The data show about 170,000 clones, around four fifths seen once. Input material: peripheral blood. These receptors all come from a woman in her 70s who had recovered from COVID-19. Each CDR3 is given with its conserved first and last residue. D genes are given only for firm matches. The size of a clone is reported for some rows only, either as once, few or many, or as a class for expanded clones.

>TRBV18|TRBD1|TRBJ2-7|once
CASSPDRATYEQYF
TGTGCCAGCTCACCAGACAGGGCCACCTACGAGCAGTACTTC
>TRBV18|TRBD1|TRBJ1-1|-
CASSPDRVLTEAFF
TGTGCCAGCTCACCCGACAGGGTTCTTACTGAAGCTTTCTTT
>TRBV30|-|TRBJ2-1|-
CAWSRLAYNEQFF
TGTGCCTGGAGCAGGCTGGCCTACAATGAGCAGTTCTTC
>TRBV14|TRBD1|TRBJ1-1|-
CASSQDPTGATEAFF
TGTGCCAGCAGCCAAGACCCGACAGGGGCCACTGAAGCTTTCTTT
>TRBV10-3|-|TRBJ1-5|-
CAISGGPGQPQHF
TGTGCCATCAGTGGAGGTCCCGGTCAGCCCCAGCATTTT
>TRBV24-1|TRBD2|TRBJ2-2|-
CATSSRGTSGPVGELFF
TGTGCCACCAGCAGTCGGGGCACTAGCGGGCCCGTCGGGGAGCTGTTTTTT
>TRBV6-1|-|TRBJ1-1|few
CASSERPGGGRTEAFF
TGTGCCAGCAGTGAACGGCCCGGGGGTGGGAGGACTGAAGCTTTCTTT
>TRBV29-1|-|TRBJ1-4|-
CSVEEGRDEKLFF
TGCAGCGTTGAAGAAGGCAGGGATGAAAAACTGTTTTTT
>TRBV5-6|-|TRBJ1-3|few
CASSSQRGGNTIYF
TGTGCCAGCAGCTCCCAGAGGGGGGGAAACACCATATATTTT
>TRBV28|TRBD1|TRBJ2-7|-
CASSGTGALHYEQYF
TGTGCCAGCAGTGGTACAGGGGCCCTCCACTACGAGCAGTACTTC
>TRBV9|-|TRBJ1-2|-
CASSVGVVGYGYTF
TGTGCCAGCAGCGTAGGTGTGGTCGGCTATGGCTACACCTTC
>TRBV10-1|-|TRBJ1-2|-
CASSGNFKGRRGRDYGYTF
TGCGCCAGCAGTGGAAATTTTAAGGGACGGCGGGGGAGAGACTATGGCTACACCTTC
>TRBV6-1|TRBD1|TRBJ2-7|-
CASSEAGDRDPYEQYF
TGTGCCAGCAGTGAAGCGGGAGACAGGGACCCCTACGAGCAGTACTTC
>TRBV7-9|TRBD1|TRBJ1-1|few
CASSQAAGGLGTEAFF
TGTGCCAGCAGTCAAGCGGCAGGGGGCTTGGGGACTGAAGCTTTCTTT
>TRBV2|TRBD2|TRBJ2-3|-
CASSGPDPPGGTQYF
TGTGCCAGCAGTGGACCCGACCCGCCGGGGGGTACGCAGTATTTT
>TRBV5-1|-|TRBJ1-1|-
CASRRGNTEAFF
TGCGCCAGCCGTAGGGGGAACACTGAAGCTTTCTTT
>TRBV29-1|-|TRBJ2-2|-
CSVEQTGELFF
TGCAGCGTAGAACAAACCGGGGAGCTGTTTTTT
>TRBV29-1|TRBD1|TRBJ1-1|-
CSVDRTGVNTEAFF
TGCAGCGTTGACCGGACAGGGGTGAACACTGAAGCTTTCTTT
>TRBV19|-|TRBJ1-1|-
CASSEQGTEAFF
TGTGCCAGTAGTGAGCAGGGGACTGAAGCTTTCTTT
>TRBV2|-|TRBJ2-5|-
CASSAGWGQETQYF
TGTGCCAGCAGTGCGGGGTGGGGCCAAGAGACCCAGTACTTC
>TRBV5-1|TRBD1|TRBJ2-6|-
CASTGQAPSGANVLTF
TGCGCCAGCACTGGACAGGCCCCGTCTGGGGCCAACGTCCTGACTTTC
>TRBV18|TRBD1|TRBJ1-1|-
CASSPGTGPEAFF
TGTGCCAGCTCACCAGGGACAGGGCCTGAAGCTTTCTTT